These T cell receptor beta chains were read from a single sample in a study of regulatory and conventional T cells in breast cancer. MiXCR, run by TCRdb on the PCR reads, gives a single entry per CDR3 protein. The sample records approximately 9,700 distinct CDR3 sequences, roughly 34% being singletons. What was sequenced was conventional T cells from blood. The receptors stem from a male donor in good health. CDR3s include the opening cysteine and the closing phenylalanine or tryptophan. The D gene is left open where the match is weak. A row's size may be missing; if present it is once, few, many or a size class.

j_call	clone_size	v_call	d_call	cdr3_aa	cdr3_nt
TRBJ2-7	-	TRBV6-2/TRBV6-3	TRBD1	CASRTGVQYEQYF	TGTGCCAGCCGGACAGGGGTACAGTACGAGCAGTACTTC
TRBJ2-7	medium-sized	TRBV5-1	-	CASRKEKGLPYEQYF	TGCGCCAGCAGGAAGGAGAAGGGGCTGCCCTACGAGCAGTACTTC
TRBJ2-2	medium-sized	TRBV24-1	TRBD1	CATSGTGPTGELFF	TGTGCCACCAGCGGGACAGGGCCCACCGGGGAGCTGTTTTTT
TRBJ1-2	-	TRBV4-1	TRBD1	CASSAGQGDGYTF	TGCGCCAGCAGCGCTGGACAGGGTGATGGCTACACCTTC
TRBJ2-1	-	TRBV1	-	CTSSHGRPARDEQFF	TGCACCAGCAGCCACGGGAGACCCGCAAGGGATGAGCAGTTCTTC
TRBJ1-4	-	TRBV6-5	TRBD1	CASSSLGTGNEKLFF	TGTGCCAGCAGTTCCCTCGGGACAGGAAATGAAAAACTGTTTTTT
TRBJ2-3	-	TRBV6-5	-	CASSRRTLSYTDTQYF	TGTGCCAGCAGTAGGAGGACACTTAGCTACACAGATACGCAGTATTTT
TRBJ2-1	-	TRBV5-1	-	CASSFGPSSYNEQFF	TGCGCCAGCAGCTTCGGTCCAAGCTCCTACAATGAGCAGTTCTTC
TRBJ1-5	medium-sized	TRBV19	-	CASSLYAVNQPQHF	TGTGCCAGTAGCTTGTACGCAGTCAATCAGCCCCAGCATTTT
TRBJ2-1	-	TRBV6-5	TRBD2	CASSYGRDRTYNEQFF	TGTGCCAGCAGTTACGGGAGGGACCGAACCTACAATGAGCAGTTCTTC
TRBJ2-7	few	TRBV7-2	TRBD2	CASAGAYEQYF	TGTGCCAGCGCGGGGGCCTACGAGCAGTACTTC
TRBJ2-5	-	TRBV28	-	CASSSEGALKGTQYF	TGTGCCAGCAGTTCAGAGGGCGCATTGAAAGGGACCCAGTACTTC
TRBJ2-1	-	TRBV7-9	-	CASSLEGTTATQLF	TGTGCCAGCAGCTTAGAGGGGACAACAGCGACGCAGCTCTTC
TRBJ2-7	few	TRBV12-3/TRBV12-4	TRBD2	CASSLAQGGNSYEQYF	TGTGCCAGCAGTTTAGCGCAGGGAGGGAACTCCTACGAGCAGTACTTC
TRBJ2-1	few	TRBV11-2	-	CASSLLGNEQFF	TGTGCCAGCAGCTTACTAGGGAATGAGCAGTTCTTC